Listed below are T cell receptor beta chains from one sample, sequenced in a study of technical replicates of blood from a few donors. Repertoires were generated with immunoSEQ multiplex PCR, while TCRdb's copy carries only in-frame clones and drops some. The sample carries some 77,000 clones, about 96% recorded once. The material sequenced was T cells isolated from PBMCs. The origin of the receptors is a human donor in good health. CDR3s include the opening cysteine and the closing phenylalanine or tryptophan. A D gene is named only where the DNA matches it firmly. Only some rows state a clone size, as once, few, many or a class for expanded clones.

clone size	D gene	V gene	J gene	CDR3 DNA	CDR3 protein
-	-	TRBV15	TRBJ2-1	TGTGCCACCAGCAGAGATGAGGATGAGCAGTTCTTC	CATSRDEDEQFF
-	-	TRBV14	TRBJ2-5	TGTGCCAGCAGCCATTTTCAGGGGAGAGGAGAGACCCAGTACTTC	CASSHFQGRGETQYF
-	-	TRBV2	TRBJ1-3	TGTGCCAGCAGTGACCGGTTAAACACCATATATTTT	CASSDRLNTIYF
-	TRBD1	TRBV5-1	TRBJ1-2	TGCGCCAGCAGCGTCGGCGGGCAGGGGGTCTATGGCTACACCTTC	CASSVGGQGVYGYTF
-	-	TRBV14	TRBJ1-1	TGTGCCAGCAGCCAGTCAGGGAGGACTGAAGCTTTCTTT	CASSQSGRTEAFF
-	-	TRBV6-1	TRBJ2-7	TGTGCCAGCAGTGAAGGCACCTGGGGAGACTACGAGCAGTACTTC	CASSEGTWGDYEQYF
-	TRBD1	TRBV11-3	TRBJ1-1	TGTGCCAGCAGCGCTCAGGACAGGATGAACACTGAAGCTTTCTTT	CASSAQDRMNTEAFF
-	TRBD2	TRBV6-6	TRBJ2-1	TGTGCCAGCAGTAGACTAGCGGGAGATAGAAATGAGCAGTTCTTC	CASSRLAGDRNEQFF
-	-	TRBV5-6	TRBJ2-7	TGTGCCAGCAGCCGTGGACTCCCCTACGAGCAGTACTTC	CASSRGLPYEQYF
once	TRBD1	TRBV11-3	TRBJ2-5	TGTGCCAGCAGCTTATTAAGGGGGCAACAAGAGACCCAGTACTTC	CASSLLRGQQETQYF
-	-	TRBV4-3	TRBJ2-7	TGCGCCAGCAGCCAAGGCCCCCCCGGGAGTCCTGCCTACGAGCAGTACTTC	CASSQGPPGSPAYEQYF
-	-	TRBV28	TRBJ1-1	TGTGCCAGCAGTTTAATCCAGGGGAACACTGAAGCTTTCTTT	CASSLIQGNTEAFF
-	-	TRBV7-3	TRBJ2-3	TGTGCCAGCAGTCTATATAGCACAGATACGCAGTATTTT	CASSLYSTDTQYF
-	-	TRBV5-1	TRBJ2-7	TGCGCCAGCAGCCTGCTGGAGGAGCAGTACTTC	CASSLLEEQYF
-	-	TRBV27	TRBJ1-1	TGTGCCAGCCTCTTAGGGGTTGGGACTGAAGCTTTCTTT	CASLLGVGTEAFF
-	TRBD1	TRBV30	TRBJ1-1	TGTGCCTGGAGGGGGGACAGGGGGAGGAATGAAGCTTTCTTT	CAWRGDRGRNEAFF
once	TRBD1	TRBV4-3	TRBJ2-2	TGCGCCAGCAGCCAAGATGGTGGGACAGGGAACACCGGGGAGCTGTTTTTT	CASSQDGGTGNTGELFF
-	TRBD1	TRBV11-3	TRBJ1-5	TGTGCCAGCAGCTCCGGGACAGGGTCAAATCAGCCCCAGCATTTT	CASSSGTGSNQPQHF
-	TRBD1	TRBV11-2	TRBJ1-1	TGTGCCAGCAGCATACACAGGGGCACTGAAGCTTTCTTT	CASSIHRGTEAFF
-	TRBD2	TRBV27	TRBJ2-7	TGTGCCAGCAGTTTAGGGACTAGCGGAACCTACGAGCAGTACTTC	CASSLGTSGTYEQYF
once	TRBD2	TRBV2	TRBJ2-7	TGTGCCAGCAGTGCGCTAGCGGGAGTAAACGAGCAGTACTTC	CASSALAGVNEQYF
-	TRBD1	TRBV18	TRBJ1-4	TGTGCCAGCTCACCCACGGGACAGATTTTCTCAACTAATGAAAAACTGTTTTTT	CASSPTGQIFSTNEKLFF
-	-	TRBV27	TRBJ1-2	TGTGCCAGCAGTTTATCGATCGGGGTCGGCTATGGCTACACCTTC	CASSLSIGVGYGYTF